This T cell receptor (beta chain) was recorded in a study of blood T cells in healthy people across ages. The use of a sample-barcoded 5' primer and a J-beta primer mix characterized a second PCR of about 7 to 12 cycles. TCRdb independently ran MiXCR on the 5' RACE reads; one entry per CDR3 protein. The sample lists over a million distinct CDR3 sequences; around 39% were seen once. Germline CDR1 is MNHNY and CDR2 is SVGAGI (reference sequence). V was pared by 6 bases and J by 4 bases, with 4 bases of the junction left unmatched. This CDR3 comprises 13 residues. Isolated PBMCs totaled at least 6 million in each sample. The amount of total RNA extracted per sample was at least 6 micrograms.

The chain links TRBV6-6 to TRBJ2-3; 7 bases are a match to TRBD1. This sequence originates from a young woman in good health. The sample was blood. Written as DNA, the CDR3 is TGTGCCAGCAGGCCTCAGGGGGCAGATACGCAGTATTTT. Protein sequence: CASRPQGADTQYF.